The TCR beta chain described here comes from a study of cytomegalovirus exposure and HLA in healthy donors. General observations from the study: Some segments of the V type, notably TRBV6-2 and TRBV6-3, were excluded as indistinguishable. Later analysis revealed greater clonal expansion in HLA-associated TCR beta chains than in equally common others. TCR beta V segments were, for the most part, productive about 87% or about 30% of the time in an earlier analysis. It was reported that TCR beta sequences correctly inferred the HLA-A and HLA-B alleles for most subjects.

Germline CDR1 and CDR2: LGHNA and YSLEER. V lost 4 bases to trimming and J lost 6 bases; unmatched junction nucleotides: 8. The CDR3 contains 16 residues. Concerning this clone itself: The antigen is undetermined.

Researchers ran the PCR with 60 Vbeta and 13 Jbeta primers. Method: immunoSEQ multiplex PCR; TCRdb's copy keeps in-frame clones and lacks some. Among 130,000 or so clones listed, roughly three fifths were seen once. This chain links TRBV4-3 with TRBJ2-1; 11 nucleotides agree with TRBD2. The source of this sequence is a woman aged 60-70 years in good health and CMV-seronegative. Sequenced sample: PBMCs. In nucleotides, the CDR3 is TGCGCCAGCAGCCGCTTAGCGGGAGGGCCCTCCAATGAGCAGTTCTTC. It translates to CASSRLAGGPSNEQFF.